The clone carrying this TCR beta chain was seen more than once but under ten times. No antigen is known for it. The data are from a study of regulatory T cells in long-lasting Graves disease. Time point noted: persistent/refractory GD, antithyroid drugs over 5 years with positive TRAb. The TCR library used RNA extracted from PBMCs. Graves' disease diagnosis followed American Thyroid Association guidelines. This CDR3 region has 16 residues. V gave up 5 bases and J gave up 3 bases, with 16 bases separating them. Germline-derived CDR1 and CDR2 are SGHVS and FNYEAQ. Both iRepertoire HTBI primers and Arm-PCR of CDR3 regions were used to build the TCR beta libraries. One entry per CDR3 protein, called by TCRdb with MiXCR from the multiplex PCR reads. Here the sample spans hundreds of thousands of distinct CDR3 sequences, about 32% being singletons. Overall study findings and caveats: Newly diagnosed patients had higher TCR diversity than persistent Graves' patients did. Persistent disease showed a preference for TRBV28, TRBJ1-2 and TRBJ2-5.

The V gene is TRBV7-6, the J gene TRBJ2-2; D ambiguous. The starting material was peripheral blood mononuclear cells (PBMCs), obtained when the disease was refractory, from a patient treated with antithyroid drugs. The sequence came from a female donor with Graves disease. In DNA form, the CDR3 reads TGTGCCAGCAGCCCCTTCGGCTACGGGTACACCGGGGAGCTGTTTTTT. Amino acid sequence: CASSPFGYGYTGELFF.